A single TCR beta chain is shown here with its context. The specificity of this receptor is unknown. No much larger clonotype is one base removed from it; base qualities were not supplied. The sample comes from a study of identical twins (dated by TCRdb to the mid-2010s). As for the study more broadly: The study deep-sequenced TCR alpha and beta repertoires from monozygotic twins, unrelated adults of various ages and cord blood to test whether fetal clonotypes persist. To rule out contamination, replicate twin experiments were performed at different times with different library preparation protocols.

All donors were healthy Caucasians. The study also sequenced three unrelated non-twin adults: a male aged 18 to 30, a male aged 50 to 60 and a female aged 50 to 60. Using Miltenyi CD45RO+ enrichment and human naive T-cell isolation kits, memory (CD45RO+) and naive T cells were isolated from PBMC. Here is what the overall study found, with its caveats: Fewer insertions were carried by abundant cord blood beta clonotypes, a similar but weaker trend appeared in young adult naive repertoires, and no such trend appeared in memory repertoires. A weaker excess of twin sharing was found in beta out-of-frame sequences because the signal-to-noise ratio was lowered by fewer shared sequences. Because the same donors could not be followed over many years, the conclusions relied on cross-sectional statistical analysis. Compared with coincidental sharing between unrelated individuals, out-of-frame TCR alpha sequences shared between twins showed an excess of sequences with low generation probability. Invariant T cells such as MAIT and iNKT could partly confound zero-insertion analyses, although diverse VJ usage argued against such confounding for most clonotypes. Out-of-frame TCR alpha sharing in monozygotic twins was systematically underestimated by recombination models, whereas sharing between unrelated individuals was in agreement with the recombination models.

Taken from cysteine to phenylalanine, the CDR3 has 13 residues. Only the CDR3 region is kept as DNA, spanning 39 bases read in frame from base 1. Via the germline V gene, CDR1 is SGHRS and CDR2 YFSETQ. V was cut back by 0 bases and J by 6 bases, leaving a gap of 10 bases between them. Libraries were prepared through 5' RACE. The reads were generated on an Illumina HiSeq 2000. Template switching introduced a universal primer binding site; the final cDNA contained a unique molecular identifier, enabling accurate counting of TCR cDNA molecules. First-strand cDNA for TCR alpha and beta chains was synthesized from specific primers in the conserved constant-segment region. Each cDNA library was double barcoded, with a SMART-Mk sample barcode plus Illumina barcodes, to control for contamination. Two successive PCR steps introduced TruSeq adapter sequences along with Illumina sample barcodes. TCR alpha and beta cDNA libraries were sequenced on the Illumina HiSeq platform with custom primers. As for the original processing: Raw reads were processed with MiGEC to extract unique molecular identifiers, and MiXCR was used to determine CDR3 positions. For each individual, recombination models were inferred using an EM algorithm with the repgenHMM and IGoR tools. Shared clonotypes were analyzed with the tcR package in R, and sharing was normalized by the product of cloneset sizes. To study raw recombination free of thymic and clonal selection effects, out-of-frame nonproductive sequences were analyzed. TCRdb passed the public sequencing reads through fastp at Q25 and MiXCR, retaining productive beta sequences. Each CDR3 protein appears once, grouped with its most common genes and DNA. The V and J calls here are based on TCRdb, not the publication. The sample table holds 640,000 or so distinct CDR3 sequences, of which over 5% were seen once. The top ten hold 1.5% to 2% of the sample.

This chain is built from TRBV5-1 and TRBJ2-7; 5 matching bases give a weak D call of TRBD1. Sequenced material: naive T cells sorted from blood. This sample's cell subset or site label indicates: cells isolated with a human naive T-cell isolation kit. The clonotype was recovered from a man between 18 and 35 years old in good health. The DNA reads TGCGCCAGCAGCTTGGGCAGGGTTTCCGAGCAGTACTTC. It codes for CASSLGRVSEQYF.